Detailed here is one TCR beta chain. Antigen specificity is unknown. The data originate from a study of tumor-infiltrating lymphocytes in primary liver carcinoma. Synthesis of TCR beta cDNA was carried out from 500 ng total RNA with a constant-region primer. Generation of the TCR beta libraries relied on three nested multiplex PCR rounds using slightly modified ARM-PCR. The first two PCR rounds used TRBV1-TRBV30 primers with a Cbeta primer, 10 cycles each. TCRdb analysed the multiplex PCR reads with MiXCR anew, one entry per CDR3 protein. The table lists 300,000 to 350,000 distinct CDR3 sequences, about two thirds of them singletons. Trimming removed 2 bases from V and 9 bases from J; junction bases left unmatched: 5. There are 13 residues in the CDR3. CDR1 is SEHNR and CDR2 is FQNEAQ in the germline V gene (reference sequence). Out of unsorted whole blood came the blood RNA, and germline DNA was extracted as well.

Whole-study results and caveats: Paired tumor-adjacent and tumor-blood samples overlapped less than tumor region pairs did.

This clonotype originated in a middle-aged man with primary liver carcinoma and hepatitis B virus infection. The source material was peripheral blood. The V call is TRBV7-9, the J call TRBJ2-7; 9 bases are shared with TRBD2. The CDR3 sequence: CASSLQAGGGQYF. As DNA, the CDR3 is TGTGCCAGCAGCTTACAAGCGGGGGGCGGGCAGTACTTC.